Presented here are 9 T cell receptor beta chains from one specimen sequenced in a study of a mutant IDH1 vaccine in newly diagnosed glioma (dated by TCRdb to the early 2020s). What these receptors recognize is not known. Libraries were prepared through the immunoSEQ multiplex PCR assay. TCRdb holds this immuneACCESS table with in-frame rearrangements only. Some clones are missing; in checked studies, unresolved V genes explain under half, and the rest has no known cause. The sample table records tens of thousands of clones; roughly nine tenths of these occur just once. 2% to 2.5% of the sample lies in the top ten. The label giving this sample's time point can be read as: week 47, end of study. Each vaccine dose, consisting of 300 ug of a 20-mer mutant IDH1 peptide in Montanide, was administered subcutaneously with topical imiquimod. Sequenced here: PBMCs, sampled from a glioma patient whose treatment included an IDH1 peptide vaccine. The receptors come from a man aged 35-49 years with glioma.

The rearrangement links TRBV4-2 to TRBJ1-6; a possible D gene is TRBD1 (5 bases). CDR3 length equals 17 residues. The V end was cut by 1 base, the J end by 7 bases, with 17 bases between. CDR1 LGHNA and CDR2 YNFKEQ come from the germline V gene. The DNA of the CDR3 is TGTGCCAGCAGCCAAGGTAGGGACGGAGGGAGGAATTCACCCCTCCACTTT. As protein: CASSQGRDGGRNSPLHF.

The chain recombines TRBV5-1 with TRBJ2-5; D gene ambiguous. CDR3 length: 16 residues. Germline V CDR1 and CDR2: SGHRS, YFSETQ. V dropped 4 bases and J dropped 8 bases, with 24 bases sitting between them. The CDR3 nucleotides are TGCGCCAGCAGCATGCGTGTCCGACCGTACATGAAAACCCAGTACTTC. Translating gives CASSMRVRPYMKTQYF.

The chain uses TRBV28 and TRBJ1-5; no clear D gene. V was shortened by 5 bases and J by 4 bases, with 15 bases between the two germline ends. This CDR3 has 15 amino acids. In germline, CDR1 is MDHEN, CDR2 SYDVKM. This CDR3 reads CASSEIGELNQPQHF. CDR3 in DNA: TGTGCCAGCAGTGAAATCGGAGAGCTGAATCAGCCCCAGCATTTT.

The chain combines TRBV2 with TRBJ1-5; 7 bases are shared with TRBD1. The CDR3 totals 14 residues. V was pared by 6 bases and J by 1 base, with 3 bases of the junction left unmatched. Germline V lookup: CDR1 SNHLY, CDR2 FYNNEI. The CDR3 loop reads CASRDRVSNQPQHF. CDR3 bases: TGTGCCAGCAGAGACAGGGTGAGCAATCAGCCCCAGCATTTT.

This chain joins TRBV10-2 and TRBJ2-1; no reliable D call. The CDR3 is 16 residues long. V lost 3 bases and J 2 bases, leaving 14 bases between the germline ends. CDR1 and CDR2 from the germline V gene are WSHSY and SAAADI. CDR3 region: CASSDLARATYNEQFF. The CDR3 DNA is TGCGCCAGCAGTGATTTGGCCAGAGCCACCTACAATGAGCAGTTCTTC.

V is TRBV7-3 and J is TRBJ2-2; the D is unclear. CDR1 and CDR2 (germline): SGHTA, FQGTGA. CDR3 size: 15 residues. V gave up 4 bases and J gave up 5 bases, with 14 bases separating them. CDR3 in amino acids: CASSSSPEETGELFF. The DNA of the CDR3 is TGTGCCAGCAGCTCGAGTCCCGAGGAAACCGGGGAGCTGTTTTTT.

The V gene is TRBV5-4, the J gene TRBJ1-3, with 9 bases identical to TRBD1. The junction had 7 bases not matched to a gene; V was cut back by 6 bases and J by 3 bases. The CDR3 contains 15 residues. Germline lookup yields CDR1 SGHNT and CDR2 YYREEE (reference sequence). The CDR3 loop reads CASTLDRGGGNTIYF. The CDR3 DNA sequence: TGTGCCAGCACCCTGGACAGGGGAGGTGGAAACACCATATATTTT. The full variable domain, its missing parts supplied by reference TRBV5-4 and TRBJ1-3, is ETGVTQSPTHLIKTRGQQVTLRCSSQSGHNTVSWYQQALGQGPQFIFQYYREEENGRGNFPPRFSGLQFPNYSSELNVNALELDDSALYLCASTLDRGGGNTIYFGEGSWLTVV.

This chain connects TRBV6-6 to TRBJ2-2, with D maybe TRBD1 (6 bases). The CDR3 has 15 amino acids. V lost 5 bases and J 0 bases, leaving 10 bases between the germline ends. Germline-derived CDR1 and CDR2 are MNHNY and SVGAGI (reference sequence). CDR3 sequence reads: CASSPRTANTGELFF. The CDR3 DNA sequence: TGTGCCAGCAGTCCAAGGACAGCGAACACCGGGGAGCTGTTTTTT.

This chain joins TRBV5-1 and TRBJ2-5; possible D gene TRBD2, 6 bases. V was clipped by 5 bases and J by 3 bases, with 14 bases between them. This CDR3 is built from 14 residues. CDR1 SGHRS and CDR2 YFSETQ come from the germline V gene. The CDR3 here is CASRAGRREETQYF. The DNA of the CDR3 is TGCGCCAGCAGGGCCGGCAGGAGGGAAGAGACCCAGTACTTC. Filled out from reference TRBV5-1 and TRBJ2-5, the complete variable domain reads KAGVTQTPRYLIKTRGQQVTLSCSPISGHRSVSWYQQTPGQGLQFLFEYFSETQRNKGNFPGRFSGRQFSNSRSEMNVSTLELGDSALYLCASRAGRREETQYFGPGTRLLVL.